A single sample gave rise to the 17 T cell receptor beta chains below, sequenced in a study of cytomegalovirus exposure and HLA in healthy donors. PCR primers comprised 60 Vbeta and 13 Jbeta primers. Method: immunoSEQ multiplex PCR; TCRdb's copy keeps in-frame clones and lacks some. The sample yields fewer than 200,000 clones, around 68% seen once. The specimen sequenced was PBMCs. These TCRs come from a girl aged 10 to 17 in good health and CMV-seronegative.

The chain combines TRBV6-5 with TRBJ1-1, with D perhaps TRBD1 (6 bases). The CDR3 covers 14 residues. Per the germline V gene, CDR1 is MNHEY and CDR2 is SVGAGI. V lost 2 bases, J lost 8 bases, and 15 bases lay in between. The CDR3 DNA reads as TGTGCCAGCAGTTACATGCCCCAGGGGAACGAAGCTTTCTTT. It translates to CASSYMPQGNEAFF.

The J gene is TRBJ2-7, the V gene TRBV7-9; D perhaps matches TRBD2 (5 bases). The V and J ends lost 5 bases and 5 bases respectively, with 16 bases between them. The CDR3 loop spans 14 amino acids. Germline loops: CDR1 SEHNR, CDR2 FQNEAQ (reference sequence). CDR3 sequence reads: CASSPGLPRDEQYF. CDR3 nucleotides: TGTGCCAGCAGCCCTGGACTCCCCCGGGACGAGCAGTACTTC.

This clone was counted only a few times. The CDR3, as DNA: TGTGCCAGCAGTGCCCTTCGCGGAGGGACGAACACTGAAGCTTTCTTT. It yields the protein CASSALRGGTNTEAFF. J is TRBJ1-1 and V is TRBV6-1, with D possibly matching TRBD1 (5 bases). Germline CDR1 and CDR2: MNHNS and SASEGT. The CDR3 totals 16 residues. Trimming removed 4 bases from V and 1 base from J, with 16 bases in between.

In regard to this clone: One end of the junction varies from germline; a read error may be responsible. This chain links TRBV5-3 with TRBJ1-5; 9 bases are a match to TRBD1. TRBV5-3 is treated as an ORF (open reading frame) with a function not yet certain. This CDR3 is built from 15 residues. The CDR3 sequence is CARSCGTGRSQPQNF. The CDR3, as DNA: TGTGCCAGAAGCTGCGGGACAGGGCGCTCACAGCCCCAGAATTTT.

The chain links TRBV2 to TRBJ2-7, with 7 bases lining up with TRBD1. V was pared by 5 bases and J by 6 bases, with 7 bases of the junction left unmatched. The CDR3 extends over 13 amino acids. The germline CDR1 and CDR2 sequences are SNHLY and FYNNEI. CDR3 protein: CASSPGTVAEQYF. The CDR3 DNA reads TGTGCCAGCAGTCCCGGGACAGTCGCCGAGCAGTACTTC. Using reference TRBV2 and TRBJ2-7 for the parts outside the CDR3, the full variable domain is EPEVTQTPSHQVTQMGQEVILRCVPISNHLYFYWYRQILGQKVEFLVSFYNNEISEKSEIFDDQFSVERPDGSNFTLKIRSTKLEDSAMYFCASSPGTVAEQYFGPGTRLTVT.

V and J are TRBV19 and TRBJ1-6; 7 bases fit TRBD1. Trimming at V came to 3 bases and at J to 5 bases, leaving 1 base not matched to a gene. The CDR3 runs to 14 residues. Germline CDR1 reads LNHDA; CDR2 reads SQIVND (reference sequence). CDR3 coding DNA: TGTGCCAGTAGTATTGGGACAGATAATTCACCCCTCCACTTT. Encoded protein: CASSIGTDNSPLHF.

This clone was picked up a small number of times. The chain has TRBV5-5 and TRBJ1-1; TRBD1 agrees at 8 bases. This CDR3 contains 12 residues. Unmatched junction bases numbered 3, after V lost 3 bases and J lost 8 bases. CDR1 SGHKS and CDR2 YYEKEE come from the germline V gene (reference sequence). CDR3 sequence: CASSYWTGEAFF. The CDR3 nucleotides read TGTGCCAGCAGCTACTGGACAGGGGAAGCTTTCTTT.

This sequence joins TRBV5-1 and TRBJ2-4, with D possibly being TRBD2 (5 bases). The V gene's germline CDR1 is SGHRS and CDR2 YFSETQ. The CDR3 runs 10 residues. Trimming shortened V by 5 bases and J by 15 bases, and 12 bases separated the two germline ends. The CDR3 sequence: CASRKRASYF. DNA for the CDR3: TGCGCCAGCAGAAAGAGGGCATCGTACTTC.

This rearrangement joins TRBV5-1 to TRBJ2-1; 14 nucleotides line up with TRBD2. Looked up from germline, CDR1 is SGHRS and CDR2 is YFSETQ. The J segment lost 9 bases and the V segment lost 4 bases, leaving 6 bases of the junction unmatched. This CDR3 is 15 amino acids long. The DNA for the CDR3 is TGCGCCAGCAGCAGGGGACTAGCGGGGGAAGGTGAGCAGTTCTTC. Its translation is CASSRGLAGEGEQFF.

This clone turned up a few times. The chain carries TRBV14 and TRBJ2-7, with D unresolved. The CDR3 spans 12 residues. Germline loops: CDR1 SGHDN, CDR2 FVKESK. The ends were cut back, 3 bases at V and 6 bases at J, with 9 bases in the middle. This CDR3 reads CASSHSDFEQYF. DNA of the CDR3: TGTGCCAGCAGCCACTCAGATTTCGAGCAGTACTTC.

This chain links TRBV5-1 with TRBJ2-3; 10 nucleotides line up with TRBD1. The germline CDR1 and CDR2 sequences are SGHRS and YFSETQ. The trim removed 4 bases at V and 1 base at J, leaving 6 bases unmatched. The CDR3 is 16 residues long. CDR3 residues: CASSDDRGLGTDTQYF. CDR3 nucleotides: TGCGCCAGCAGCGACGACAGGGGGCTGGGCACAGATACGCAGTATTTT.

The chain couples TRBV7-8 to TRBJ1-3, with a possible D match to TRBD1 (5 bases). Trimming removed 5 bases from V and 4 bases from J, with 18 bases in between. The germline CDR1 and CDR2 sequences are SGHVS and FQNEAQ. CDR3 size: 16 residues. CDR3 in DNA: TGTGCCAGCAGCCCCCCGCGATCAGGGTCCGGAAACACCATATATTTT. This translates into CASSPPRSGSGNTIYF.

This chain connects TRBV30 to TRBJ1-1; no clear D gene. Germline V lookup: CDR1 GTSNPN, CDR2 SVGIG (reference sequence). The V end lost 3 bases, the J end lost 4 bases, and 9 bases lay between the germline ends. The CDR3 sequence is 12 residues long. This CDR3 is CAWSRLSTEAFF. The CDR3, as DNA: TGTGCCTGGAGCAGACTTTCCACTGAAGCTTTCTTT.

About this clone: Germline and junction disagree at one end, which may indicate a read error. V and J are TRBV7-9 and TRBJ2-1; 10 nucleotides line up with TRBD2. This CDR3 comprises 16 residues. Germline V gene sequence: CDR1 SEHNR, CDR2 FQNEAQ (reference sequence). CDR3 region: CASSLAGAPSYNEQFF. The CDR3, as DNA: TGTGCCAGCAGCCTAGCGGGGGCACCCTCCTACAATGAGCAGTTCTTC.

The rearrangement uses TRBV28 and TRBJ1-2; 8 nucleotides align to TRBD1. With 7 bases clipped from V and 4 bases from J, the junction kept 8 bases outside the gene matches. This CDR3 region has 14 residues. Germline values: CDR1 MDHEN, CDR2 SYDVKM. The CDR3 region is CASTSGTGLYGYTF. CDR3 nucleotides: TGTGCCAGCACTTCTGGGACAGGCCTCTATGGCTACACCTTC.

The chain employs TRBV7-3 and TRBJ1-2; D remains ambiguous. Germline V lookup: CDR1 SGHTA, CDR2 FQGTGA. The CDR3 contains 17 residues. Between the trimmed V and J ends, which lost 0 bases and 2 bases, there was a span of 16 bases. Written as DNA, the CDR3 is TGTGCCAGCAGCTTAACCGGAGCGCCGAGCTTGAACTATGGCTACACCTTC. Translating it yields CASSLTGAPSLNYGYTF.

The genes are TRBV5-1 and TRBJ1-6; maybe TRBD1 (5 bases). CDR3 size: 13 residues. The germline V gene has CDR1 SGHRS and CDR2 YFSETQ. V was clipped by 5 bases and J by 7 bases, with 10 bases between them. The CDR3 DNA reads TGCGCCAGCAGAGGACAAGGAAATTCACCCCTCCACTTT. Translation: CASRGQGNSPLHF.